The following is a T cell receptor beta chain sequence with its context. The repertoire was sequenced with immunoSEQ multiplex PCR; TCRdb's copy has only in-frame clones and lacks some. The repertoire holds 96,000 or so clones, with 90% to 95% as singletons. The sample belongs to a study of blood T cell repertoires in COVID-19. CDR3 length equals 15 residues. Per the germline V gene, CDR1 is GTSNPN and CDR2 is SVGIG (reference sequence). With 3 bases clipped from V and 5 bases from J, the junction kept 8 bases outside the gene matches. The clonotype was recovered from a man in his 60s with acute or convalescent COVID-19. The V call is TRBV30, the J call TRBJ2-2, with 8 bases that match TRBD2. The sample comprised peripheral blood. CDR3 nucleotide sequence: TGTGCCTGGAGCCGAGCGGGAGTGGGTACCGGGGAGCTGTTTTTT. The encoded protein is CAWSRAGVGTGELFF.